The T cell receptor beta chain under discussion was sequenced for a study of blood T cell repertoires in COVID-19. Turning to the study itself: COVID-19 samples collected from the United States, Italy and Spain covered acute and convalescent phases. Sources were T cells, B-cell-depleted T cells, or PBMCs; the material itself was cDNA or gDNA.

Germline V CDR1 and CDR2: SNHLY, FYNNEI. The V and J ends lost 6 bases and 0 bases, in that order; junction bases with no gene match: 4. This CDR3 spans 14 amino acids. The data were produced by immunoSEQ multiplex PCR, yet TCRdb's version contains in-frame clones alone and is incomplete. Of 120,000 or so clones listed, 88% are singletons. The sample taken for sequencing was peripheral blood. This clonotype was sampled from a woman in her forties or fifties with active or convalescent COVID-19. This sequence joins TRBV2 and TRBJ2-7; 8 positions match TRBD2. For the CDR3, the DNA is TGTGCCAGCAGCCCCGGGACTAGCTCCTACGAGCAGTACTTC. It is translated as CASSPGTSSYEQYF.